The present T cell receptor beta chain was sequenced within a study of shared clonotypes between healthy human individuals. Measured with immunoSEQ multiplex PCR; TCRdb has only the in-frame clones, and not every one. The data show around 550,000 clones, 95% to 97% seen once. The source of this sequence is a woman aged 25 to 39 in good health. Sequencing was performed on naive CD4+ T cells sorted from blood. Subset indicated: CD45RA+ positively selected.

CDR3 DNA: TGTGCCAGCAGTGGATTCGGATCGCCAGATACGCAGTATTTT. Residues: CASSGFGSPDTQYF. The chain has TRBV27 and TRBJ2-3; no firm D call. Germline V gene data show CDR1 as MNHEY and CDR2 as SMNVEV (reference sequence). The CDR3 extends over 14 amino acids. Trimming left V 5 bases short and J 4 bases short, with 13 bases between.